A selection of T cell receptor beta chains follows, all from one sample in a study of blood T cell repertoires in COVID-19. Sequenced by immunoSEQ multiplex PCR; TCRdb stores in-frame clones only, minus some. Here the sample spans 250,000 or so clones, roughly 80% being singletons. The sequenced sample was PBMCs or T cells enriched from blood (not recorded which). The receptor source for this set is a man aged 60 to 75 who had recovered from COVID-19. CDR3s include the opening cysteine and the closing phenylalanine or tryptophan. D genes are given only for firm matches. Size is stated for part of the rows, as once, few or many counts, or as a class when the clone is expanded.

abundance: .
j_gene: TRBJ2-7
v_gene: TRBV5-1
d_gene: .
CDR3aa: CASSFRGAEQYF
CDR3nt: TGCGCCAGCAGCTTCCGAGGCGCCGAGCAGTACTTC

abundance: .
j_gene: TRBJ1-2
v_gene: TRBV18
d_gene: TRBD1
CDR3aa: CASSLYPGTGDYGYTF
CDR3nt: TGTGCCAGCTCACTATATCCCGGGACAGGGGACTATGGCTACACCTTC

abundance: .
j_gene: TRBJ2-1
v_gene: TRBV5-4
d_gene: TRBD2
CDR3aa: CASSLGLAGVRNEQFF
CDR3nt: TGTGCCAGCAGCTTGGGACTAGCGGGGGTCCGGAATGAGCAGTTCTTC

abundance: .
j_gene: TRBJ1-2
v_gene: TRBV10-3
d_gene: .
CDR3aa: CAISEPSGYGYTF
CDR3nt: TGTGCCATCAGTGAACCCTCAGGGTATGGCTACACCTTC

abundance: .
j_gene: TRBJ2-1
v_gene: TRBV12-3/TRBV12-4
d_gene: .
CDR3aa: CASSFFGGGEQFF
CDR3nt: TGTGCCAGCAGTTTCTTTGGCGGGGGCGAGCAGTTCTTC

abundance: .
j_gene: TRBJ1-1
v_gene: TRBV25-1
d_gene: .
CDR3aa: CASSVRQNTEAFF
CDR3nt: TGTGCCAGCAGTGTGCGGCAGAACACTGAAGCTTTCTTT

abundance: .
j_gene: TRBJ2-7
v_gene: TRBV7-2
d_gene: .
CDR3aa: CASSPTRGAAYEQYF
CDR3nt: TGTGCCAGCAGCCCTACCAGGGGGGCTGCCTACGAGCAGTACTTC

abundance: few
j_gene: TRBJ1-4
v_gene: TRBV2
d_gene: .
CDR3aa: CASSEFRGEKLFF
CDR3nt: TGTGCCAGCAGTGAGTTCCGGGGGGAAAAACTGTTTTTT

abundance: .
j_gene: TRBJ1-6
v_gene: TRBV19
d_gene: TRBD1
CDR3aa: CASSIRQGIGSPLHF
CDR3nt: TGTGCCAGTAGTATAAGACAGGGGATCGGTTCACCCCTCCACTTT

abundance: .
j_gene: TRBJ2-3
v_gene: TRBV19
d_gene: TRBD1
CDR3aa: CASSNPRTGGTDTQYF
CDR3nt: TGTGCCAGTAGTAACCCCCGGACAGGAGGCACAGATACGCAGTATTTT

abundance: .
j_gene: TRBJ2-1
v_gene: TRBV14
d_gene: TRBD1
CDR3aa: CASSHRTGQQFF
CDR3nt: TGTGCCAGCAGCCACCGGACAGGGCAGCAGTTCTTC

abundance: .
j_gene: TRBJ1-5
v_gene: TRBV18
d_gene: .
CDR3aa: CASSSEYGSTGGQPQHF
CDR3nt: TGTGCCAGCTCATCGGAGTATGGGTCAACGGGGGGTCAGCCCCAGCATTTT

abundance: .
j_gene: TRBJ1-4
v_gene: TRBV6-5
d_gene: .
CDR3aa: CASSYSYTGEKLFF
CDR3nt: TGTGCCAGCAGTTACTCCTATACGGGGGAAAAACTGTTTTTT

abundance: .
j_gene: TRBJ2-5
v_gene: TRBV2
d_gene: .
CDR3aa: CASGGIQETQYF
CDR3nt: TGTGCCAGCGGGGGGATCCAAGAGACCCAGTACTTC

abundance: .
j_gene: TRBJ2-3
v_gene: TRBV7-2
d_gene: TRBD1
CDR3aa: CASSNRDRHTDTQYF
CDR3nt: TGTGCCAGCAGCAACCGGGACAGACACACAGATACGCAGTATTTT

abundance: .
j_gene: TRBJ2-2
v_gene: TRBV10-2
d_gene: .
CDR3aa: CASRAGTNTGELFF
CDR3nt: TGCGCCAGCAGAGCAGGAACGAACACCGGGGAGCTGTTTTTT

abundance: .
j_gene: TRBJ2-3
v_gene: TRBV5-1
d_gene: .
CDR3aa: CASSFNGRGTDTQYF
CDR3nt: TGCGCCAGCAGCTTTAATGGCAGGGGCACAGATACGCAGTATTTT

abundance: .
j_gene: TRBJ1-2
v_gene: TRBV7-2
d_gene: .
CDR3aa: CASSRTTTGAMPGYTF
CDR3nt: TGTGCCAGCAGCCGCACCACAACAGGAGCGATGCCAGGCTACACCTTC

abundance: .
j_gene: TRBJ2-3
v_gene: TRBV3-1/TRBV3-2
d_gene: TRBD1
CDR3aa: CASSQVVQGVSSTDTQYF
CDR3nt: TGTGCCAGCAGCCAAGTGGTACAGGGGGTTAGCAGCACAGATACGCAGTATTTT

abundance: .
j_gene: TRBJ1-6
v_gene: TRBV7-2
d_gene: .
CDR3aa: CASSFDSDRTPLHF
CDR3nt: TGTGCCAGCAGCTTTGACAGCGATAGGACACCCCTCCACTTT

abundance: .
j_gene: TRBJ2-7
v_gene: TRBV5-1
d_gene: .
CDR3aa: CASSLGAREQYF
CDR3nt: TGCGCCAGCAGCTTGGGAGCGCGGGAGCAGTACTTC

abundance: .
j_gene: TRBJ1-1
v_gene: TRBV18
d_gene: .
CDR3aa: CASSPVRGYSEAFF
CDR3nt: TGTGCCAGCTCCCCGGTTAGGGGCTACTCTGAAGCTTTCTTT

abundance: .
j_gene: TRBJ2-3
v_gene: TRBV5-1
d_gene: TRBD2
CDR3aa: CASSFGDSGGADTQYF
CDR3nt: TGCGCCAGCAGCTTTGGGGATAGCGGGGGGGCAGATACGCAGTATTTT

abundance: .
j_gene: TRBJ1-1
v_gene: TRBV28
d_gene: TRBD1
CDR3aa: CASSSSGQGKDTEAFF
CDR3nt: TGTGCCAGCAGTTCCTCCGGACAGGGCAAGGACACTGAAGCTTTCTTT

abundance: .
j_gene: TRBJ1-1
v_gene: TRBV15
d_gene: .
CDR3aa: CATRVGGNTEAFF
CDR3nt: TGTGCCACCCGGGTGGGTGGGAACACTGAAGCTTTCTTT

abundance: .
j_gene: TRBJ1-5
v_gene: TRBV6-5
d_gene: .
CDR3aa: CASSYRENQPQHF
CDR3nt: TGTGCCAGCAGTTACCGGGAAAATCAGCCCCAGCATTTT

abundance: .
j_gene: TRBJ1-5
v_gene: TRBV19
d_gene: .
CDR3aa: CAASGSNQPQHF
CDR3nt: TGTGCCGCTAGCGGGAGCAATCAGCCCCAGCATTTT

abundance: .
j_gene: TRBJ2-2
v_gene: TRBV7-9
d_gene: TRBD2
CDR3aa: CASSLSGADTGELFF
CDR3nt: TGTGCCAGCAGCTTAAGCGGGGCGGACACCGGGGAGCTGTTTTTT

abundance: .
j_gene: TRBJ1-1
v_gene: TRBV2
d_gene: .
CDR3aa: CASSVGPYGPGTEAFF
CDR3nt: TGTGCCAGCAGTGTGGGTCCCTACGGTCCGGGCACTGAAGCTTTCTTT

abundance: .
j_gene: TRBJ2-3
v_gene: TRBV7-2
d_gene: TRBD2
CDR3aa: CASSLTSGGRGTDTQYF
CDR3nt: TGTGCCAGCAGCTTAACTAGCGGGGGGCGCGGCACAGATACGCAGTATTTT

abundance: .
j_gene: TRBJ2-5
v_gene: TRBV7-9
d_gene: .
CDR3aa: CASSLGAGAFQETQYF
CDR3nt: TGTGCCAGCAGCTTAGGGGCGGGGGCCTTCCAAGAGACCCAGTACTTC

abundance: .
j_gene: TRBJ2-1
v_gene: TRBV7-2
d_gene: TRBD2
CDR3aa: CASSPEAGVAYNEQFF
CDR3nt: TGTGCCAGCAGCCCCGAAGCGGGGGTGGCCTACAATGAGCAGTTCTTC

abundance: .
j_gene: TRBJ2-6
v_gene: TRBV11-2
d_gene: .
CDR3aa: CASSPYGGAGANVLTF
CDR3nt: TGTGCCAGCAGCCCATACGGGGGTGCTGGGGCCAACGTCCTGACTTTC

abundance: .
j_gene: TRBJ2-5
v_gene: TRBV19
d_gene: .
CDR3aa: CASSARREKETQYF
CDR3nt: TGTGCCAGTAGTGCCCGGAGGGAGAAAGAGACCCAGTACTTC

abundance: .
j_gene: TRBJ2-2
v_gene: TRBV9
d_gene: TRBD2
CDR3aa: CASSARRGLAGANTGELFF
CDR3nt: TGTGCCAGCAGCGCCCGAAGGGGACTAGCGGGGGCCAACACCGGGGAGCTGTTTTTT

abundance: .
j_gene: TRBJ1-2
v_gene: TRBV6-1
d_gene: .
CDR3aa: CASSEARVLVPYGYTF
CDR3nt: TGTGCCAGCAGTGAAGCGAGGGTCCTGGTGCCATATGGCTACACCTTC

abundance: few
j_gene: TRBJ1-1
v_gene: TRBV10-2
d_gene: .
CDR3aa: CASSSQGSTEAFF
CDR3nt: TGCGCCAGCAGCTCACAGGGCTCCACTGAAGCTTTCTTT

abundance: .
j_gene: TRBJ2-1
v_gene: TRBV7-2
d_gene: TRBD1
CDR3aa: CASSLAWRTGDNEQFF
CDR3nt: TGTGCCAGCAGCTTAGCGTGGCGGACAGGGGACAATGAGCAGTTCTTC

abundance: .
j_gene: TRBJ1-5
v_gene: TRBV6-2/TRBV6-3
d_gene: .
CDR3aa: CASSLLGGLGNQPQHF
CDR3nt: TGTGCCAGCAGTCTGTTGGGGGGGCTAGGTAATCAGCCCCAGCATTTT

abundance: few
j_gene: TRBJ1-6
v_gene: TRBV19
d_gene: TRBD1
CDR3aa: CASNTGVSLRSPLHF
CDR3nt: TGTGCCAGTAATACAGGGGTTTCTTTACGATCACCCCTCCACTTT